This is a list of T cell receptor beta chains from one sample in a study of blood T cell repertoires in COVID-19. Libraries were prepared by immunoSEQ multiplex PCR; TCRdb keeps only in-frame clonotypes and omits some of them. The sample shows hundreds of thousands of clones, roughly nine tenths of them seen only once. Sequencing input: PBMCs or T cells enriched from blood (not recorded which). The origin of the receptors is a young woman who had recovered from COVID-19. Each CDR3 is given with its conserved first and last residue. A D gene is named only where the DNA matches it firmly. For some rows the clone size is stated as once, few or many, or as a class when expanded; others skip it.

CDR3 DNA: TGCGCCAGCAACTCGGGCATCCGGGGCTATGGCTACACCTTC
CDR3 protein: CASNSGIRGYGYTF
J gene: TRBJ1-2
V gene: TRBV5-1
clone size: .
D gene: .

CDR3 DNA: TGCAGTGCTAGTAAAGAGGCGCGCGCCACTGAAGCTTTCTTT
CDR3 protein: CSASKEARATEAFF
J gene: TRBJ1-1
V gene: TRBV20-1
clone size: .
D gene: .

CDR3 DNA: TGTGCCAGCTCACCACTGAGCAGGGACAATGAGCAGTTCTTC
CDR3 protein: CASSPLSRDNEQFF
J gene: TRBJ2-1
V gene: TRBV18
clone size: .
D gene: .

CDR3 DNA: TGTGCCAGCAGCTTAACAGGGGGCCCTGGAAACACCATATATTTT
CDR3 protein: CASSLTGGPGNTIYF
J gene: TRBJ1-3
V gene: TRBV7-8
clone size: .
D gene: TRBD1

CDR3 DNA: TGTGCCAGCAGCTTAGACGGTCTGAGGGAGGATACGCAGTATTTT
CDR3 protein: CASSLDGLREDTQYF
J gene: TRBJ2-3
V gene: TRBV11-2
clone size: .
D gene: .

CDR3 DNA: TGCGCCAGCAGCTTGGGGACAGGGGTTGATCAGCCCCAGCATTTT
CDR3 protein: CASSLGTGVDQPQHF
J gene: TRBJ1-5
V gene: TRBV5-1
clone size: .
D gene: TRBD1

CDR3 DNA: TGTGCCAGCAGCAGGGACAGCGAGCAGTACTTC
CDR3 protein: CASSRDSEQYF
J gene: TRBJ2-7
V gene: TRBV7-9
clone size: .
D gene: TRBD1

CDR3 DNA: TGTGCCAGCAGCTTGTGGCAGGGGGAGACCCAGTACTTC
CDR3 protein: CASSLWQGETQYF
J gene: TRBJ2-5
V gene: TRBV5-4
clone size: .
D gene: .

CDR3 DNA: TGCGCCAGCAGCTTAACAGGATATCAAGAGACCCAGTACTTC
CDR3 protein: CASSLTGYQETQYF
J gene: TRBJ2-5
V gene: TRBV5-1
clone size: .
D gene: .

CDR3 DNA: TGTGCCAGCTCACCTGCTATAGGGGGCACAGATACGCAGTATTTT
CDR3 protein: CASSPAIGGTDTQYF
J gene: TRBJ2-3
V gene: TRBV18
clone size: few
D gene: .

CDR3 DNA: TGTGCCAGTCTAAAGAGCGGGGCCAACGTCCTGACTTTC
CDR3 protein: CASLKSGANVLTF
J gene: TRBJ2-6
V gene: TRBV19
clone size: once
D gene: .

CDR3 DNA: TGTGCCAGCAGCTTACAGGTGTACACTGAAGCTTTCTTT
CDR3 protein: CASSLQVYTEAFF
J gene: TRBJ1-1
V gene: TRBV7-3
clone size: once
D gene: .

CDR3 DNA: TGTGCCAGCAGTTTATTCGGACAGGGCGGTCTGACCCTAGCCAAAAACATTCAGTACTTC
CDR3 protein: CASSLFGQGGLTLAKNIQYF
J gene: TRBJ2-4
V gene: TRBV28
clone size: .
D gene: TRBD1

CDR3 DNA: TGTGCCAGCAGTTCCCCAGGCGGGGACAATGAGCAGTTCTTC
CDR3 protein: CASSSPGGDNEQFF
J gene: TRBJ2-1
V gene: TRBV5-4
clone size: .
D gene: .

CDR3 DNA: TGTGCCTGGGACAGGGAGGTCGGCTACACCTTC
CDR3 protein: CAWDREVGYTF
J gene: TRBJ1-2
V gene: TRBV30
clone size: .
D gene: TRBD1

CDR3 DNA: TGTGCCAGCGGACTAGACGGATACTATGGCTACACCTTC
CDR3 protein: CASGLDGYYGYTF
J gene: TRBJ1-2
V gene: TRBV12-3/TRBV12-4
clone size: .
D gene: .

CDR3 DNA: TGTGCCAGCAGCTTGGTGGAGGCCCCCCCCGGGGAGCTGTTTTTT
CDR3 protein: CASSLVEAPPGELFF
J gene: TRBJ2-2
V gene: TRBV5-5
clone size: .
D gene: .

CDR3 DNA: TGCGCCAGCAGCCTTCTAGCGGGGGGTGCTAATGAGCAGTTCTTC
CDR3 protein: CASSLLAGGANEQFF
J gene: TRBJ2-1
V gene: TRBV5-1
clone size: .
D gene: TRBD2

CDR3 DNA: TGCGCCAGCAGCCTATCGGGACAGGGAGGAGGATATGGCTACACCTTC
CDR3 protein: CASSLSGQGGGYGYTF
J gene: TRBJ1-2
V gene: TRBV4-1
clone size: .
D gene: TRBD1

CDR3 DNA: TGTGCCAGCAGCCACTGGACAGACCCGAACACTGAAGCTTTCTTT
CDR3 protein: CASSHWTDPNTEAFF
J gene: TRBJ1-1
V gene: TRBV16
clone size: .
D gene: .

CDR3 DNA: TGTGCCAGCAGTTTAAGTTGGCAGGCTAATGGCTACACCTTC
CDR3 protein: CASSLSWQANGYTF
J gene: TRBJ1-2
V gene: TRBV27
clone size: .
D gene: .

CDR3 DNA: TGTGCCAGCAGTCCCCCGGACAGGAGTTTGGTTGGCTACACCTTC
CDR3 protein: CASSPPDRSLVGYTF
J gene: TRBJ1-2
V gene: TRBV28
clone size: .
D gene: TRBD1

CDR3 DNA: TGTGCCAGTAGCCAAAAGGCGGGAGGCACTGAAGCTTTCTTT
CDR3 protein: CASSQKAGGTEAFF
J gene: TRBJ1-1
V gene: TRBV19
clone size: once
D gene: .

CDR3 DNA: TGTGCCAGCAGCTTACTACGGGCAGGGGCTACCTACGAGCAGTACTTC
CDR3 protein: CASSLLRAGATYEQYF
J gene: TRBJ2-7
V gene: TRBV13
clone size: .
D gene: .

CDR3 DNA: TGTGCCACCAGCAGAGACAGGGGGCACGACTATGGCTACACCTTC
CDR3 protein: CATSRDRGHDYGYTF
J gene: TRBJ1-2
V gene: TRBV15
clone size: .
D gene: TRBD1

CDR3 DNA: TGTGCCAGCAGCCGGGCGACTAGCGGGGGGGCTGGCACAGATACGCAGTATTTT
CDR3 protein: CASSRATSGGAGTDTQYF
J gene: TRBJ2-3
V gene: TRBV5-6
clone size: .
D gene: TRBD2

CDR3 DNA: TGTGCCAGCAGCGTAGCAGGGGCTGGAAACACCATATATTTT
CDR3 protein: CASSVAGAGNTIYF
J gene: TRBJ1-3
V gene: TRBV9
clone size: .
D gene: .

CDR3 DNA: TGTGCCAGTAGTATAGCAGGGGGGGAGACCCAGTACTTC
CDR3 protein: CASSIAGGETQYF
J gene: TRBJ2-5
V gene: TRBV19
clone size: .
D gene: .

CDR3 DNA: TGCAGCGTTGTGGCAGGGGGGTCGAACTATGGCTACACCTTC
CDR3 protein: CSVVAGGSNYGYTF
J gene: TRBJ1-2
V gene: TRBV29-1
clone size: .
D gene: TRBD1

CDR3 DNA: TGTGCCAGCAGCCAAAGAGGGAGCATTAGAATGGATACGCAGTATTTT
CDR3 protein: CASSQRGSIRMDTQYF
J gene: TRBJ2-3
V gene: TRBV14
clone size: .
D gene: .

CDR3 DNA: TGTGCCAGCAGCCCCTTTCCTAGCGGGGGGGCTTCCGAGCAGTACTTC
CDR3 protein: CASSPFPSGGASEQYF
J gene: TRBJ2-7
V gene: TRBV11-2
clone size: .
D gene: TRBD2

CDR3 DNA: TGTGCCAGCTCGTTGACTAGCGGACACCAAGAGACCCAGTACTTC
CDR3 protein: CASSLTSGHQETQYF
J gene: TRBJ2-5
V gene: TRBV18
clone size: .
D gene: TRBD2

CDR3 DNA: TGTGCCAGTAGTATTCTTGGGAGCCCCTACGAGCAGTACTTC
CDR3 protein: CASSILGSPYEQYF
J gene: TRBJ2-7
V gene: TRBV19
clone size: .
D gene: .

CDR3 DNA: TGTGCCAGCAGTTTTACTAGTGAAGCTTTCTTT
CDR3 protein: CASSFTSEAFF
J gene: TRBJ1-1
V gene: TRBV6-2/TRBV6-3
clone size: once
D gene: .

CDR3 DNA: TGTGCCAGCAGCAATAGACTAGCGGGGTTCACAGATACGCAGTATTTT
CDR3 protein: CASSNRLAGFTDTQYF
J gene: TRBJ2-3
V gene: TRBV5-4
clone size: .
D gene: TRBD2

CDR3 DNA: TGTGCCAGCAGCTTAGTAACAGGGGACTATGGCTACACCTTC
CDR3 protein: CASSLVTGDYGYTF
J gene: TRBJ1-2
V gene: TRBV7-9
clone size: .
D gene: TRBD1

CDR3 DNA: TGCGCCAGCAGCTTGCCCCGACAGGGTGGAACTGAAGCTTTCTTT
CDR3 protein: CASSLPRQGGTEAFF
J gene: TRBJ1-1
V gene: TRBV5-1
clone size: .
D gene: TRBD1

CDR3 DNA: TGTGCCAGCAGTTTTTCGCACGCCGGGTTCTATGGCTACACCTTC
CDR3 protein: CASSFSHAGFYGYTF
J gene: TRBJ1-2
V gene: TRBV28
clone size: .
D gene: .

CDR3 DNA: TGTGCCAGCAGCCTGGCGGGCGGGGGGGTCTCCGGGGAGCTGTTTTTT
CDR3 protein: CASSLAGGGVSGELFF
J gene: TRBJ2-2
V gene: TRBV4-2
clone size: .
D gene: TRBD2

CDR3 DNA: TGTGCCAGCACGCTAGCGGGTGATATACCCGGGGAGCTGTTTTTT
CDR3 protein: CASTLAGDIPGELFF
J gene: TRBJ2-2
V gene: TRBV5-4
clone size: .
D gene: TRBD2

CDR3 DNA: TGCGCCAGCAGCTTAGAGGGACAGCTCAATCAGCCCCAGCATTTT
CDR3 protein: CASSLEGQLNQPQHF
J gene: TRBJ1-5
V gene: TRBV5-1
clone size: .
D gene: TRBD1